This entry is about one T cell receptor beta chain. Its antigen remains unknown. Libraries were prepared by immunoSEQ multiplex PCR; TCRdb keeps only in-frame clonotypes and omits some of them. The sample shows about 120,000 clones, 75% to 95% of them seen only once. This specimen comes from a study of T cell responses to AZD1222 COVID-19 vaccine. Findings of the study overall: In a largely white British group with more females than males, clonal diversity was possibly underestimated. Repertoires were obtained solely post-peak T cell response. Nearly half of spike-specific TCRs reportedly target unmutated variant regions.

Trimming pared 5 bases from V and 2 bases from J, leaving 11 bases between. Germline assignment: CDR1 MNHEY and CDR2 SVGAGI. The CDR3 covers 14 residues. The sequencing used peripheral blood, collected on day 0 of AZD1222 vaccination. This TCR derives from an adult in good health. The J gene is TRBJ2-3, the V gene TRBV6-5; D is possibly TRBD1 (5 bases). This chain's CDR3 is CASSTRQHTDTQYF. The CDR3 nucleotides read TGTGCCAGCAGTACCCGACAGCACACAGATACGCAGTATTTT.